The clone carrying this TCR beta chain was detected only a few times. This sample is part of a study of Ad26.COV2.S vaccination and SARS-CoV-2 variants. Study summary: Intramuscularly, Ad26.COV2.S was given either once or twice, 56 days apart.

Described treatment: 19 received Ad26.COV2.S at low or high dose, single or two shots; about five received placebo; per-sample allocation not given. The samples were gathered on day 63 after the first injection of vaccine or placebo. The method was immunoSEQ multiplex PCR; TCRdb's version includes in-frame clones alone and lacks a portion of them. Among around 400,000 clones listed, approximately 83% were seen once. This CDR3 spans 17 amino acids. The junction had 13 bases not matched to a gene; V was cut back by 5 bases and J by 4 bases. Germline V gene sequence: CDR1 SEHNR, CDR2 FQNEAQ (reference sequence).

The genes are TRBV7-9 and TRBJ2-2; 7 nucleotides agree with TRBD1. The sequence came from a person aged 18-60 years who received the Ad26.COV2.S COVID-19 vaccine or a placebo. This specimen consisted of peripheral blood, obtained in a trial of Ad26.COV2.S vaccine versus placebo. The CDR3 spells CASSIKQGTRTTGELFF. CDR3 DNA sequence: TGTGCCAGCAGCATAAAACAGGGGACGCGGACCACCGGGGAGCTGTTTTTT.